This TCR beta chain was identified during a study of CXCR3-negative and CXCR3-positive naive CD8 T cells. The study's findings and limits: CXCR3-positive naive cells had TRB CDR3s that were more hydrophobic than CXCR3-negative naive cells had. Both naive subsets carried similar amounts of surface CD5, so TCR strength was inferred from TRB CDR3 properties.

CDR1 and CDR2 from the germline V gene are SQVTM and ANQGSEA. CDR3 length: 15 amino acids. A CD45RO-CCR7+CD27+CD95- phenotype identified naive CD8+ T cells. A remark on this clonotype: Its target is not known.

Libraries were UMI-labeled 5' RACE TRB cDNA. From the 5' RACE reads, TCRdb lists one entry per CDR3 protein and no DNA. This sample's table has 90,000 to 150,000 distinct CDR3 sequences. This rearrangement joins TRBV29-1 to TRBJ2-1; lacking DNA, the TRBD1 call made by TCRdb goes unchecked. The sequence was obtained from a human donor in good health. Some clones in this sample may be carry-over from other donors' samples. Sequencing input: naive CXCR3+ CD8+ T cells from blood. Subset given: CD45RO-CCR7+CD27+CD95- naive CD8+ T cells expressing CXCR3 (TNR3+). CDR3 protein: CSVAGTGYDYNEQFF.